The present T cell receptor (beta chain) was sequenced within a study of blood T cell repertoires in COVID-19. Study in general: Whether acute or convalescent, the COVID-19 samples came from the United States, Italy and Spain. PBMCs, B-cell-depleted T cells, or T cells were the source of the cDNA or gDNA that made up the material.

The data were produced by immunoSEQ multiplex PCR, yet TCRdb's version contains in-frame clones alone and is incomplete. This sample has about 210,000 clones, with about 83% found just once. The sequence was collected from a man between 60 and 75 years old who had recovered from COVID-19. The sequenced material came from peripheral blood.

The CDR3 DNA reads TGTGCCAGCAGTTTGTCCAGGGCTAACTATGGCTACACCTTC. It specifies CASSLSRANYGYTF. The rearrangement joins TRBV27 to TRBJ1-2; D is possibly TRBD1 (5 bases). CDR1 MNHEY and CDR2 SMNVEV come from the germline V gene (reference sequence). The CDR3 runs 14 residues. V lost 3 bases and J lost 0, with 8 bases in between.